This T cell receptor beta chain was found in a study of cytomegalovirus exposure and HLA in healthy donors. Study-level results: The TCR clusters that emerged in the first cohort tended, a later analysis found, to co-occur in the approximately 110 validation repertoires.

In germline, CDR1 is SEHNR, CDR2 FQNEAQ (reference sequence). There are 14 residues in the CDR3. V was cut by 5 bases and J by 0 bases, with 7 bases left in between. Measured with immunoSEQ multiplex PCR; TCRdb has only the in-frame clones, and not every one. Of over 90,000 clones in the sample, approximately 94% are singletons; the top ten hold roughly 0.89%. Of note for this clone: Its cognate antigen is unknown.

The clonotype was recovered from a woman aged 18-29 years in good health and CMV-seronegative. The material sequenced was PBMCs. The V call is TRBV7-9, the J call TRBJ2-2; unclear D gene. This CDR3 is CASSIQTNTGELFF. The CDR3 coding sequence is TGTGCCAGCAGCATACAGACGAACACCGGGGAGCTGTTTTTT.